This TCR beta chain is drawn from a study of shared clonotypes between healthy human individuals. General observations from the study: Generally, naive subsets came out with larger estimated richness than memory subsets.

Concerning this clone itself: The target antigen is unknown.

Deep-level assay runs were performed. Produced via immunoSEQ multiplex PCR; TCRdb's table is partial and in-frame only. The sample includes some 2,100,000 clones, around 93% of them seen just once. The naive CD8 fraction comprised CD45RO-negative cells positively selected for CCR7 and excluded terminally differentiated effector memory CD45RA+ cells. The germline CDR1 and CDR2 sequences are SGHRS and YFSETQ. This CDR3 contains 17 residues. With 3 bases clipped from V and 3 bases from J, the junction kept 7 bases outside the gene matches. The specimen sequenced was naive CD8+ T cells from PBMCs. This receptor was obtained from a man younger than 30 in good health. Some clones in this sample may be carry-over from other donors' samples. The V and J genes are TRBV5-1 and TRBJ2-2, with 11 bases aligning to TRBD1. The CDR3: CASSWDRGKGYTGELFF. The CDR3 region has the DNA TGCGCCAGCAGCTGGGACAGGGGGAAAGGATACACCGGGGAGCTGTTTTTT.